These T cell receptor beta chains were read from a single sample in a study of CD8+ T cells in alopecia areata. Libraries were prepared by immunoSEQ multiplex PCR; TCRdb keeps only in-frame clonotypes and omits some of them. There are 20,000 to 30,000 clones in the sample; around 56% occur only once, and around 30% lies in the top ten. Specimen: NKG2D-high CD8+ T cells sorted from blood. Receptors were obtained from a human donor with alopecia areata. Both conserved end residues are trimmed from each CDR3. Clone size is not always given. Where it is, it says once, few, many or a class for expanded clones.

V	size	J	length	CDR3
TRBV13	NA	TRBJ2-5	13	ASSLASVYQETQY
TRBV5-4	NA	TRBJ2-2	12	TSMREGRIGELF
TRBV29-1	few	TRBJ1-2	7	SVAGTDT
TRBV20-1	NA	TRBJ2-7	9	SARTSYEQY
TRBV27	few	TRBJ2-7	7	ASGYEQY
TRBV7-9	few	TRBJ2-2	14	ASSLNGIWMSGELF
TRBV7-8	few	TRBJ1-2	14	ASSLPWTDTNYGYT
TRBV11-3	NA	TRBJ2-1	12	ASSPPGLANEQF
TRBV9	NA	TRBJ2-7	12	ASSARETVYEQY
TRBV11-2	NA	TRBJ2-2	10	AIYEDTGELF
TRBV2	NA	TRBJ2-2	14	ASSEAFSVNTGELF
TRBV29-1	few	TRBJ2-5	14	SVEGPSGSSQETQY
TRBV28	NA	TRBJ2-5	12	ASSTERFGEAQY
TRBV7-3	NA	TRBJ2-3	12	ASSSSGITDTQY
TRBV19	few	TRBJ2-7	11	ASSTAGAREQY
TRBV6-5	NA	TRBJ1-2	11	ASSSGQSYGYT
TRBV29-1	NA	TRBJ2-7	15	SVAGGRAWSSAYEQY
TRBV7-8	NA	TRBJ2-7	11	ASSLAPGGEQY
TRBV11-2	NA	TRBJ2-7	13	ASSLAPSEIYEQY
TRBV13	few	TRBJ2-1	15	ASSLGAGTSGRHEQF
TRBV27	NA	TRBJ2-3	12	ANETHGPRDTQY
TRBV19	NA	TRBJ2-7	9	ASSTSGEQY
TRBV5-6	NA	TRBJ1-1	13	ASSDGLGSYTEAF
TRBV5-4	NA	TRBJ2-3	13	ASSPVPSGADTQY
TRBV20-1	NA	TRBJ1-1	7	SAPGPAF
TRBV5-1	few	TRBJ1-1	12	ASSQVSISTEAF
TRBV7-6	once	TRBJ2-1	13	ASSSTRGTTDEQF
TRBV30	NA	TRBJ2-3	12	AWSVGSGTDTQY
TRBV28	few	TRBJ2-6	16	ASSLSNYGGSGANVLT
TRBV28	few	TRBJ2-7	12	ASSLRVLPYEQY
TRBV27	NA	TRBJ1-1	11	ASSNGVNTEAF
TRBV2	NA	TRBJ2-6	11	ASTTPGANVLT
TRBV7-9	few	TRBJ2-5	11	ASSRGGQETQY
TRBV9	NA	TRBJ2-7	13	ASSVTGTNPYEQY
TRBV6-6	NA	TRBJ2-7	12	ASSSPLFEHEQY
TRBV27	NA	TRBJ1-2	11	ASSLWGEDGYT
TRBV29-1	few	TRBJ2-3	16	SVDPGVLAGGPRDTQY
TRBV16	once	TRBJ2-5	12	ASSQSEGLETQY
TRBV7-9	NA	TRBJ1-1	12	ASSQVVSDTEAF
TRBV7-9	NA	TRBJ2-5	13	ASSSVGGGKETQY
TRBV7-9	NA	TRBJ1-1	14	ASSLARWALHTEAF
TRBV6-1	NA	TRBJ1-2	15	ASSESGQAALRYGYT
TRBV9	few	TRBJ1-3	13	ASSVEGAYGNTIY
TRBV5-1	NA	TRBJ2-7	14	ASSLVAGALAYEQY
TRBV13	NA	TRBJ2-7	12	ASSLESGGGEQY
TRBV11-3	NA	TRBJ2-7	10	ASSLTPYEQY
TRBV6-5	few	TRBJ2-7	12	ASSNSGSSYEQY
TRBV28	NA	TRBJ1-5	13	ASREGDRRNQPQH
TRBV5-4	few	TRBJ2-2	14	ASSFGLAVNTGELF
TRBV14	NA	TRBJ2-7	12	ASSPDGAYYEQY
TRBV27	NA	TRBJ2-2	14	ASSSETGGSTGELF
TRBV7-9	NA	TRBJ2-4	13	ASSLEPLAKNIQY
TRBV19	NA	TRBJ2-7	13	ASSIDPAGRHEQY
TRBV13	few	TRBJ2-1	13	ASSLGTSGRTEQF
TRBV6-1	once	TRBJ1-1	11	ASRETRGTEAF
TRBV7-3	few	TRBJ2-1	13	ASSFHPGAYNEQF
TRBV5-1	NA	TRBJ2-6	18	ASSLGPPRQGLRGANVLT